The 24 T cell receptor beta chains in this list originate from one sample, sequenced in a study of OX40 agonist ivuxolimab in advanced cancers. The protocol was immunoSEQ multiplex PCR, while the TCRdb copy is restricted to in-frame clones and leaves out a portion. This sample has 80,000 to 100,000 clones, with about 92% found just once. Sample: CD4+ or CD8+ T cells sorted from blood, taken in a trial of the OX40 agonist ivuxolimab. The receptors shown here come from an adult with an advanced solid tumor such as melanoma, head and neck, liver or kidney cancer.

The rearrangement links TRBV30 to TRBJ1-4, with D perhaps TRBD1 (6 bases). The CDR3 totals 14 residues. The germline V gene encodes CDR1 GTSNPN and CDR2 SVGIG (reference sequence). Trimming stripped 4 bases from V and 7 bases from J, with 16 bases between. The CDR3 reads CAWTSGRGGEKLFF. The CDR3 DNA follows: TGTGCCTGGACTTCAGGGAGGGGGGGTGAAAAACTGTTTTTT.

This clone came up once. The chain recombines TRBV5-1 with TRBJ2-5, with 7 positions matching TRBD1. The CDR3 covers 15 residues. Germline V CDR1 and CDR2: SGHRS, YFSETQ. V was clipped by 1 base and J by 0 bases; unmatched bases: 3. The CDR3 DNA sequence: TGCGCCAGCAGCTTGACGGGACAGAACCAAGAGACCCAGTACTTC. Amino acids: CASSLTGQNQETQYF.

The V gene is TRBV4-1, the J gene TRBJ2-1; 7 nucleotides match TRBD1. CDR1 and CDR2 from the germline V gene are MGHRA and YSYEKL. V shed 0 bases, J shed 7 bases, and the junction held 12 bases outside the gene matches. The CDR3 sequence is 17 residues long. The CDR3 coding sequence is TGCGCCAGCAGCCAAGAATTGCGGCAGGGGGATAAAAATGAGCAGTTCTTC. Translating gives CASSQELRQGDKNEQFF.

Here the CDR3 DNA reads TGTGCCAGCAGTTATGGCCTCGGACCGGGAGCTTTCTTT. Translated, it gives CASSYGLGPGAFF. The V and J genes are TRBV6-6 and TRBJ1-1; D unclear. Germline V gives CDR1 MNHNY, CDR2 SVGAGI (reference sequence). The CDR3 is 13 amino acids. V dropped 3 bases and J dropped 10 bases, with 15 bases sitting between them.

This clone is a singleton in its sample. The rearrangement links TRBV30 to TRBJ2-7; 7 positions agree with TRBD2. This CDR3 comprises 13 residues. Trimming took 1 base from V and 5 from J; bases not matched to a gene: 5. CDR1 is GTSNPN, CDR2 SVGIG, per germline (reference sequence). This chain's CDR3 is CAWSALLANEQYV. CDR3 in DNA: TGTGCCTGGAGTGCTTTACTAGCGAACGAGCAGTACGTC.

This clone was seen only a few times. V gene TRBV7-6 combines with J gene TRBJ1-5; 7 bases are shared with TRBD1. The V gene's germline CDR1 is SGHVS and CDR2 FNYEAQ. The CDR3 consists of 17 residues. With 1 base clipped from V and 1 base from J, the junction kept 7 bases outside the gene matches. CDR3: CASSLDEGARSNQPQHF. CDR3 coding DNA: TGTGCCAGCAGCTTAGATGAGGGGGCAAGAAGCAATCAGCCCCAGCATTTT.

The V gene is TRBV6-6, the J gene TRBJ1-5, with no clear D. The CDR3 has 15 amino acids. CDR1 MNHNY and CDR2 SVGAGI come from the germline V gene (reference sequence). Trimming stripped 6 bases from V and 2 bases from J, with 14 bases between. The DNA for the CDR3 is TGTGCCAGCAGAAGCCGGACCCAGGGCAATCAGCCCCAGCATTTT. Protein: CASRSRTQGNQPQHF.

This clone occurred once. The rearrangement links TRBV4-3 to TRBJ1-4, with TRBD1 as a possible D gene (5 bases). The CDR3 has 16 amino acids. From germline, CDR1 is LGHNA and CDR2 YSLEER. Trimming cost V 6 bases and J 0 bases, with 14 bases left between them. In nucleotides, the CDR3 is TGCGCCAGCAGAGATACTTGGGGGGCAACTAATGAAAAACTGTTTTTT. Protein sequence: CASRDTWGATNEKLFF.

The J gene is TRBJ2-6, the V gene TRBV30; D is unresolved. Germline loops: CDR1 GTSNPN, CDR2 SVGIG (reference sequence). The germline V and J ends were trimmed by 2 bases and 2 bases, with 4 bases remaining between them. CDR3 length: 13 residues. CDR3 sequence reads: CAWSRAGANVLTF. The CDR3 bases are TGTGCCTGGAGTAGAGCTGGGGCCAACGTCCTGACTTTC.

V and J are TRBV6-6 and TRBJ2-7; D uncertain. The V end lost 6 bases, the J end lost 3 bases, and 6 bases lay between the germline ends. Germline V gives CDR1 MNHNY, CDR2 SVGAGI (reference sequence). The CDR3 length is 11 residues. The DNA of the CDR3 is TGTGCCAGCAGACCGATCTACGAGCAGTACTTC. This codes for CASRPIYEQYF.

The CDR3 DNA follows: TGTGCCAGCAGTCGGGAACCAAATCAGCCCCAGCATTTT. Encoded protein: CASSREPNQPQHF. The chain recombines TRBV2 with TRBJ1-5; D remains ambiguous. Germline V CDR1 and CDR2: SNHLY, FYNNEI. Trimming took off 5 bases at V and 4 bases at J, with 9 bases between the two ends. This CDR3 is 13 amino acids long.

The chain is built from TRBV18 and TRBJ1-5, with D maybe TRBD1 (5 bases). The CDR3 sequence is 13 residues long. CDR1 is KGHSH, CDR2 LQKENI, per germline. V lost 3 bases and J 7 bases, leaving 10 bases between the germline ends. CDR3 region: CASSPGWDQPQHF. CDR3 nucleotide sequence: TGTGCCAGCTCACCGGGGTGGGACCAGCCCCAGCATTTT.

The V call is TRBV6-1, the J call TRBJ2-1, with a tentative D call TRBD2 (5 bases). Trimming stripped 0 bases from V and 9 bases from J, with 18 bases between. Germline CDR1 MNHNS, CDR2 SASEGT. The CDR3 has 16 amino acids. CDR3 region: CASSEARRRLFSEQFF. CDR3 nucleotides: TGTGCCAGCAGTGAAGCGAGGAGGAGGTTATTTAGTGAGCAGTTCTTC.

The CDR3 reads CASTPMGTDTQYF. The CDR3 region has the DNA TGTGCCAGCACTCCCATGGGCACAGATACGCAGTATTTT. This sequence joins TRBV9 and TRBJ2-3; no definite D call. CDR3 length equals 13 residues. V lost 6 bases to trimming and J lost 1 base, with 9 bases between them. Germline V gene sequence: CDR1 SGDLS, CDR2 YYNGEE. Looking up the rest from reference TRBV9 and TRBJ2-3 gives the full variable domain: DSGVTQTPKHLITATGQRVTLRCSPRSGDLSVYWYQQSLDQGLQFLIQYYNGEERAKGNILERFSAQQFPDLHSELNLSSLELGDSALYFCASTPMGTDTQYFGPGTRLTVL.

This clone was observed a single time. The chain carries TRBV6-5 and TRBJ1-5; a possible D gene is TRBD1 (5 bases). The CDR3 totals 13 residues. Per germline, CDR1 MNHEY and CDR2 SVGAGI. V lost 5 bases, J lost 6 bases, and 11 bases lay in between. Written as DNA, the CDR3 is TGTGCCAGCAGTCCGCGGGGCACTCAGCCCCAGCATTTT. This gives the protein CASSPRGTQPQHF.

The rearrangement joins TRBV7-8 to TRBJ1-2; TRBD1 is a possible D gene (6 bases). The germline V gene encodes CDR1 SGHVS and CDR2 FQNEAQ. The CDR3 spans 13 residues. Trimming left V 8 bases short and J 2 bases short, with 12 bases between. This CDR3 reads CASGWTANYGYTF. The CDR3, as DNA: TGTGCCAGCGGTTGGACAGCAAACTATGGCTACACCTTC.

V gene TRBV6-5 combines with J gene TRBJ1-5, with TRBD1 identical over 8 bases. The germline gives CDR1 MNHEY, CDR2 SVGAGI. CDR3 length: 15 residues. V was pared by 5 bases and J by 2 bases, with 5 bases of the junction left unmatched. The CDR3 protein is CASSGQGLGNQPQHF. The CDR3 coding sequence is TGTGCCAGCAGTGGACAGGGTTTAGGCAATCAGCCCCAGCATTTT.

The chain links TRBV4-3 to TRBJ2-4; 12 nucleotides align to TRBD2. Germline V gene data show CDR1 as LGHNA and CDR2 as YSLEER. V was pared by 2 bases and J by 0 bases, with 8 bases of the junction left unmatched. The CDR3 contains 19 residues. The DNA of the CDR3 is TGCGCCAGCAGCCAAAGCAGACTAGCGGGGGTTCGAGCCAAAAACATTCAGTACTTC. This translates into CASSQSRLAGVRAKNIQYF.

V usage is TRBV6-5 and J usage is TRBJ1-2, with D possibly being TRBD1 (6 bases). Trimming took 6 bases from V and 4 from J, leaving 15 bases between them. Germline CDR1 is MNHEY and CDR2 is SVGAGI. CDR3 length: 14 residues. The CDR3 here is CASSPRTVTYGYTF. The CDR3 DNA follows: TGTGCCAGCAGCCCCCGGACAGTGACCTATGGCTACACCTTC.

The CDR3 region has the DNA TGTGCCAGCAGTGGTCGACAGGGGGCTGGAACTGAAGCTTTCTTT. Protein product: CASSGRQGAGTEAFF. The rearrangement uses TRBV6-1 and TRBJ1-1; 10 bases fit TRBD1. J was trimmed by 5 bases and V by 4 bases; bases with no gene match: 7. This CDR3 has 15 residues. Per the germline V gene, CDR1 is MNHNS and CDR2 is SASEGT.

This clone occurred once. The genes are TRBV5-1 and TRBJ2-1; 12 bases are a match to TRBD2. The CDR3 spans 17 residues. V lost 4 bases and J lost 7; bases outside the gene matches: 12. Germline lookup yields CDR1 SGHRS and CDR2 YFSETQ. Here the CDR3 reads CASSRAASGGAGNEQFF. In DNA, the CDR3 is TGCGCCAGCAGCCGGGCGGCTAGCGGGGGGGCCGGAAATGAGCAGTTCTTC.

In regard to this clone: This specimen includes other DNA sequences encoding the same CDR3. CDR3: CAWSVRTSSYNEQFF. CDR3 nucleotide sequence: TGTGCCTGGAGTGTAAGGACTAGCTCCTACAATGAGCAGTTCTTC. The chain couples TRBV30 to TRBJ2-1, with 7 bases matching TRBD2. Per germline, CDR1 GTSNPN and CDR2 SVGIG (reference sequence). V shed 0 bases and J 0 bases; nucleotides not matched to a gene: 2. The CDR3 runs to 15 residues. Supplemented by reference TRBV30 and TRBJ2-1, the full variable domain reads SQTIHQWPATLVQPVGSPLSLECTVEGTSNPNLYWYRQAAGRGLQLLFYSVGIGQISSEVPQNLSASRPQDRQFILSSKKLLLSDSGFYLCAWSVRTSSYNEQFFGPGTRLTVL.

The V call is TRBV10-3, the J call TRBJ2-3, with D uncertain. Per germline, CDR1 ENHRY and CDR2 SYGVKD. Trimming left V 4 bases short and J 4 bases short, with 3 bases between. The CDR3 covers 11 residues. CDR3 sequence reads: CAISASDTQYF. Written as DNA, the CDR3 is TGTGCCATCAGTGCCTCAGATACGCAGTATTTT.

This clone was found once. The chain carries TRBV4-2 and TRBJ2-1; 14 bases line up with TRBD2. The CDR3 consists of 18 residues. Germline lookup yields CDR1 LGHNA and CDR2 YNFKEQ. The J segment lost 6 bases and the V segment lost 0 bases, leaving 7 bases of the junction unmatched. The CDR3 coding sequence is TGTGCCAGCAGCCAAGAGAGACTAGCGGGAGGGTTTGGCAATGAGCAGTTCTTC. Translation: CASSQERLAGGFGNEQFF.